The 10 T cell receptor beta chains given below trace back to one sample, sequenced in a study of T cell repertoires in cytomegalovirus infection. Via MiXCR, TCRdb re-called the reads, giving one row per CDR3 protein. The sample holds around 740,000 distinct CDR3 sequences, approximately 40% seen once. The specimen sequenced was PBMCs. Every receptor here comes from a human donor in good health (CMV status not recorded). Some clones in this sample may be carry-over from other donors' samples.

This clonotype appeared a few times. As DNA, the CDR3 is TGCAGTGCTATACAGGGGGCGAATGAGCAGTTCTTC. Residues: CSAIQGANEQFF. This chain connects TRBV20-1 to TRBJ2-1, with 9 bases that match TRBD1. In germline, CDR1 is DFQATT, CDR2 SNEGSKA (reference sequence). The CDR3 extends over 12 amino acids. V trimming: 4 bases; J trimming: 7 bases; junction bases outside the gene matches: 2.

The CDR3 protein is CASSLTTGGFYNEQFF. CDR3 coding DNA: TGTGCCAGCAGCTTGACCACGGGAGGTTTCTACAATGAGCAGTTCTTC. This chain connects TRBV5-4 to TRBJ2-1; 7 nucleotides agree with TRBD2. The germline V gene has CDR1 SGHNT and CDR2 YYREEE (reference sequence). This CDR3 comprises 16 residues. After removal of 1 base from V and 3 bases from J, the junction contained 7 bases not matched to a gene.

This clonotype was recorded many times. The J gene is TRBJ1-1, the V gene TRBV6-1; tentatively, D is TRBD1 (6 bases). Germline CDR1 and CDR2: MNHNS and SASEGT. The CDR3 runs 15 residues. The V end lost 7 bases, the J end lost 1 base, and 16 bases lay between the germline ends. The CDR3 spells CASNSPGQRNTEAFF. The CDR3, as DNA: TGTGCCAGCAACTCACCGGGACAACGGAACACTGAAGCTTTCTTT.

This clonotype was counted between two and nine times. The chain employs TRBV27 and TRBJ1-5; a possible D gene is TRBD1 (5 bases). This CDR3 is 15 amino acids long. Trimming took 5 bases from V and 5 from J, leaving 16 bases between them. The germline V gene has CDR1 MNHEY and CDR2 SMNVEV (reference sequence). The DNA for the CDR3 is TGTGCCAGCAGTCCAGGCCGGGACCGACATCAGCCCCAGCATTTT. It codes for CASSPGRDRHQPQHF.

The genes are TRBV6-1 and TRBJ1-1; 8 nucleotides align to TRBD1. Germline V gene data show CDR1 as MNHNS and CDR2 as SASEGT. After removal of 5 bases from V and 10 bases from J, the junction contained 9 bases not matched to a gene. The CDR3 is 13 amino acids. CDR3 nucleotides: TGTGCCAGCAGTACTAGCGGACAGGGAGCAGCTTTCTTT. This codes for CASSTSGQGAAFF.

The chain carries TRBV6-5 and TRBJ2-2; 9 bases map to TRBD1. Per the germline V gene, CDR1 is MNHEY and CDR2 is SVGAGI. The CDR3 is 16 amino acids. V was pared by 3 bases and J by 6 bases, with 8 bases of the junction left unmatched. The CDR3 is CASSYVGTGMPGELFF. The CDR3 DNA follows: TGTGCCAGCAGTTATGTCGGGACAGGGATGCCCGGGGAGCTGTTTTTT.

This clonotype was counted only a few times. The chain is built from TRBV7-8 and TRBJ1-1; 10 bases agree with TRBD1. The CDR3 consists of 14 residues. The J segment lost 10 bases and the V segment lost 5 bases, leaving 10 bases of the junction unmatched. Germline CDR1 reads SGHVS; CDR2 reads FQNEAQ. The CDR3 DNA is TGTGCCAGCAGCAGATTTGACAGGGGGCGAGGAGCTTTCTTT. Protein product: CASSRFDRGRGAFF.

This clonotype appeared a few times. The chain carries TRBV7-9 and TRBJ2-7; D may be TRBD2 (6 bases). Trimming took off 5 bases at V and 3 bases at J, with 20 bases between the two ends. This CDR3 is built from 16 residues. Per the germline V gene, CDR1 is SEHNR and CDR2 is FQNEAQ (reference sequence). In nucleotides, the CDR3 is TGTGCCAGCAGCCCCTGGGGTTTAGCGGAGATCTACGAGCAGTACTTC. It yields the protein CASSPWGLAEIYEQYF.

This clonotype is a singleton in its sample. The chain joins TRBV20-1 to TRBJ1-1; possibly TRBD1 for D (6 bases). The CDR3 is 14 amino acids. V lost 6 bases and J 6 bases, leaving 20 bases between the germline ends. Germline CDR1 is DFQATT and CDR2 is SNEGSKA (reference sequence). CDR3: CSAAASGAGSEAFF. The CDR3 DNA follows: TGCAGTGCCGCCGCCTCAGGGGCGGGGTCTGAAGCTTTCTTT.

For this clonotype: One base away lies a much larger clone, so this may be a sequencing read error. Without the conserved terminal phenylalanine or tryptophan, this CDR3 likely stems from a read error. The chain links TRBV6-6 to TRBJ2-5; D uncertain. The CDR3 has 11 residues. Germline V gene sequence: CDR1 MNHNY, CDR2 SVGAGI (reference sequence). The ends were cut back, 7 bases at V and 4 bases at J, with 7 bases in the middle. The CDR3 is CASNLRETQYL. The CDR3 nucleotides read TGTGCCAGCAACCTCCGAGAGACCCAGTACTTA.